The next 25 T cell receptor beta chains were all read from a single sample in a study of cytotoxic CD8 clonotypes in ibrutinib-treated CLL. Profiling relied on immunoSEQ multiplex PCR, and the TCRdb table lists in-frame clones only, not all of them. The data contain around 50,000 clones, around 60% of them singletons. The sample was PBMCs, taken after 24 months of ibrutinib treatment. The receptors were gathered from a human donor with chronic lymphocytic leukemia.

This clone was seen more than once but under ten times. The chain links TRBV15 to TRBJ1-5; D gene ambiguous. Germline V gives CDR1 LNHNV, CDR2 YYDKDF (reference sequence). The CDR3 loop spans 14 amino acids. Trimming left V 8 bases short and J 2 bases short, with 13 bases between. Here the CDR3 DNA reads TGTGCCACCGGGGTTTTCTCGCGCAATCAGCCCCAGCATTTT. It codes for CATGVFSRNQPQHF. The full variable domain, in which reference TRBV15 and TRBJ1-5 provide the parts outside the CDR3, is DAMVIQNPRYQVTQFGKPVTLSCSQTLNHNVMYWYQQKSSQAPKLLFHYYDKDFNNEADTPDNFQSRRPNTSFCFLDIRSPGLGDTAMYLCATGVFSRNQPQHFGDGTRLSIL.

The J gene is TRBJ2-7, the V gene TRBV2; 7 bases map to TRBD2. Trimming at V came to 4 bases and at J to 3 bases, leaving 6 bases not matched to a gene. The CDR3 consists of 14 residues. Germline V gene lookup returns CDR1 SNHLY and CDR2 FYNNEI. CDR3 in amino acids: CASSVLAELYEQYF. In nucleotides, the CDR3 is TGTGCCAGCAGTGTCCTAGCGGAACTCTACGAGCAGTACTTC.

V usage is TRBV10-3 and J usage is TRBJ2-5, with D perhaps matching TRBD1 (6 bases). This CDR3 has 13 amino acids. Germline lookup yields CDR1 ENHRY and CDR2 SYGVKD. Trimming left V 5 bases short and J 4 bases short, with 11 bases between. The CDR3 region has the DNA TGTGCCATCAGTCCGGGACACGGAGAGACCCAGTACTTC. It translates to CAISPGHGETQYF.

This clone has ten or more counts. The CDR3 region has the DNA TGTGCCAGCAGCTTAGGGGCGGGACCAAGGGAGCAGTTCTTC. It encodes CASSLGAGPREQFF. The gene calls are TRBV7-6 and TRBJ2-1; TRBD2 is a possible D gene (6 bases). This CDR3 has 14 residues. From germline, CDR1 is SGHVS and CDR2 FNYEAQ. Trimming pared 1 base from V and 10 bases from J, leaving 14 bases between.

V is TRBV19 and J is TRBJ2-5; D might be TRBD2 (5 bases). The CDR3 contains 15 residues. The V gene's germline CDR1 is LNHDA and CDR2 SQIVND (reference sequence). Trimming took off 3 bases at V and 5 bases at J, with 16 bases between the two ends. CDR3 sequence reads: CASSMGQVSDETQYF. As DNA, the CDR3 is TGTGCCAGTAGTATGGGCCAAGTTAGCGACGAGACCCAGTACTTC.

The genes are TRBV5-4 and TRBJ2-5; maybe TRBD2 (6 bases). This CDR3 has 13 residues. Germline loops: CDR1 SGHNT, CDR2 YYREEE (reference sequence). The V end lost 4 bases, the J end lost 0 bases, and 7 bases lay between the germline ends. Here the CDR3 DNA reads TGTGCCAGCAGCCGGGACTACCAAGAGACCCAGTACTTC. Translated, it gives CASSRDYQETQYF.

CDR3 bases: TGCGCCAGCAGTGGGACAAATCAGCCCCAGCATTTT. Translated: CASSGTNQPQHF. The V gene is TRBV10-1, the J gene TRBJ1-5; D may be TRBD1 (5 bases). The CDR3 loop spans 12 amino acids. In germline, CDR1 is WNHNN, CDR2 SYGVQD (reference sequence). Trimming pared 4 bases from V and 4 bases from J, leaving 5 bases between.

J is TRBJ2-7 and V is TRBV14, with a tentative D call TRBD1 (6 bases). V lost 4 bases, J lost 1 base, and 11 bases lay in between. Germline values: CDR1 SGHDN, CDR2 FVKESK. The CDR3 extends over 14 amino acids. The CDR3 DNA is TGTGCCAGCAGCCTAGGGGGTAGGTCCTACGAGCAGTACTTC. Residues: CASSLGGRSYEQYF.

This clone has just a few counts. The CDR3 coding sequence is TGTGCCAGTAGTCCCCGAGGGAGACCTAGCGGGAGTCCAGATACGCAGTATTTT. It yields the protein CASSPRGRPSGSPDTQYF. The chain joins TRBV19 to TRBJ2-3; TRBD2 matches 10 bases. This CDR3 has 18 amino acids. After removal of 5 bases from V and 4 bases from J, the junction contained 15 bases not matched to a gene. Germline V lookup: CDR1 LNHDA, CDR2 SQIVND (reference sequence). The entire variable domain, with the rest obtained from reference TRBV19 and TRBJ2-3, is as follows: DGGITQSPKYLFRKEGQNVTLSCEQNLNHDAMYWYRQDPGQGLRLIYYSQIVNDFQKGDIAEGYSVSREKKESFPLTVTSAQKNPTAFYLCASSPRGRPSGSPDTQYFGPGTRLTVL.

This clone has at least ten counts. The chain has TRBV7-6 and TRBJ2-5; unclear D gene. The V and J ends lost 3 bases and 5 bases respectively, with 7 bases between them. Germline V lookup: CDR1 SGHVS, CDR2 FNYEAQ. There are 12 residues in the CDR3. In DNA form, the CDR3 reads TGTGCCAGCAGCTTGCTGGAGGAGACCCAGTACTTC. Its translation is CASSLLEETQYF.

The chain employs TRBV2 and TRBJ1-2; no firm D call. The V and J ends lost 3 bases and 2 bases respectively, with 10 bases between them. The CDR3 consists of 14 residues. Germline CDR1 is SNHLY and CDR2 is FYNNEI. DNA of the CDR3: TGTGCCAGCAGTGATTTGATGTCCAACTATGGCTACACCTTC. It codes for CASSDLMSNYGYTF.

V usage is TRBV5-1 and J usage is TRBJ2-3, with a possible D match to TRBD2 (5 bases). This CDR3 contains 16 residues. Trimming stripped 0 bases from V and 6 bases from J, with 17 bases between. The germline CDR1 and CDR2 sequences are SGHRS and YFSETQ. The CDR3 sequence is CASSLDAGSSSDTQYF. The DNA for the CDR3 is TGCGCCAGCAGCTTGGATGCGGGTTCCAGTTCGGATACGCAGTATTTT.

This clone was picked up a small number of times. The CDR3 sequence is CAWSRTGGGEQFF. DNA of the CDR3: TGTGCCTGGAGTAGGACAGGGGGCGGAGAGCAGTTCTTC. This sequence joins TRBV30 and TRBJ2-1; 11 bases agree with TRBD1. Trimming took 2 bases from V and 10 from J; bases not matched to a gene: 4. The length of the CDR3 is 13 residues. Germline CDR1 is GTSNPN and CDR2 is SVGIG (reference sequence). Using reference TRBV30 and TRBJ2-1 for the parts outside the CDR3, the full variable domain is SQTIHQWPATLVQPVGSPLSLECTVEGTSNPNLYWYRQAAGRGLQLLFYSVGIGQISSEVPQNLSASRPQDRQFILSSKKLLLSDSGFYLCAWSRTGGGEQFFGPGTRLTVL.

This clone has more than one count but fewer than ten. This rearrangement joins TRBV27 to TRBJ2-7; D might be TRBD2 (5 bases). Germline V gives CDR1 MNHEY, CDR2 SMNVEV (reference sequence). The CDR3 extends over 13 amino acids. Trimming took off 7 bases at V and 3 bases at J, with 13 bases between the two ends. The CDR3 DNA follows: TGTGCCAGCACTAACGCCGGGAACTACGAGCAGTACTTC. This sequence encodes CASTNAGNYEQYF.

The chain is built from TRBV7-9 and TRBJ2-3; D is unresolved. The CDR3 has 14 amino acids. Per germline, CDR1 SEHNR and CDR2 FQNEAQ (reference sequence). Trimming took off 1 base at V and 0 bases at J, with 5 bases between the two ends. The CDR3 here is CASSLGASTDTQYF. The CDR3 DNA is TGTGCCAGCAGCTTAGGGGCTAGCACAGATACGCAGTATTTT. The full variable domain, with the rest looked up from reference TRBV7-9 and TRBJ2-3, is DTGVSQNPRHKITKRGQNVTFRCDPISEHNRLYWYRQTLGQGPEFLTYFQNEAQLEKSRLLSDRFSAERPKGSFSTLEIQRTEQGDSAMYLCASSLGASTDTQYFGPGTRLTVL.

DNA for the CDR3: TGTGCCAGCAGCTTAGTCCCTACAGGGGATCACACTGAAGCTTTCTTT. Translation gives CASSLVPTGDHTEAFF. The rearrangement links TRBV11-2 to TRBJ1-1, with 7 bases lining up with TRBD1. The CDR3 spans 16 residues. Per the germline V gene, CDR1 is SGHAT and CDR2 is FQNNGV. The V and J ends lost 1 base and 3 bases, in that order; junction bases with no gene match: 8.

This clone appeared a single time. At one end, the junction sequence differs from germline, possibly due to a read error. The J gene is TRBJ2-1, the V gene TRBV5-1; TRBD2 agrees at 10 bases. The CDR3 length is 16 residues. In germline, CDR1 is SGHRS, CDR2 YFSETQ. Written as DNA, the CDR3 is TGCGCCAGCAGCTTCCCTAGCGGGGGTCTCCGGAATGGGCAGTTCTTC. Its translation: CASSFPSGGLRNGQFF.

The chain joins TRBV5-6 to TRBJ2-4; no clear D gene. This CDR3 has 14 residues. The V and J ends lost 4 bases and 3 bases respectively, with 11 bases between them. CDR1 and CDR2 (germline): SGHDT, YYEEEE. CDR3 DNA: TGTGCCAGCAGCCTATGGGCTCTCAAAAACATTCAGTACTTC. Residues: CASSLWALKNIQYF. Complete variable domain (other parts from reference TRBV5-6 and TRBJ2-4): DAGVTQSPTHLIKTRGQQVTLRCSPKSGHDTVSWYQQALGQGPQFIFQYYEEEERQRGNFPDRFSGHQFPNYSSELNVNALLLGDSALYLCASSLWALKNIQYFGAGTRLSVL.

The chain combines TRBV7-9 with TRBJ2-3, with 7 positions matching TRBD2. Germline V gene data show CDR1 as SEHNR and CDR2 as FQNEAQ (reference sequence). Unmatched junction bases numbered 18, after V lost 5 bases and J lost 7 bases. The CDR3 covers 17 residues. As DNA, the CDR3 is TGTGCCAGCAGCCCCACGGCGGGAGCCGTTCTGTTGAATACGCAGTATTTT. Amino acids: CASSPTAGAVLLNTQYF.

The chain is built from TRBV4-2 and TRBJ2-5; 8 positions match TRBD2. This CDR3 is built from 16 residues. Germline values: CDR1 LGHNA, CDR2 YNFKEQ. Trimming took 1 base from V and 4 from J; bases not matched to a gene: 8. CDR3 sequence reads: CASSQAGGTSGETQYF. DNA of the CDR3: TGTGCCAGCAGCCAAGCAGGCGGGACTAGTGGAGAGACCCAGTACTTC.

V usage is TRBV6-1 and J usage is TRBJ2-1; the D is unclear. CDR1 is MNHNS, CDR2 SASEGT, per germline. The CDR3 is 14 amino acids. V shed 5 bases and J shed 0 bases, with 8 bases lying between them. In DNA form, the CDR3 reads TGTGCCAGCAGTCGGGCACTCTCCTACAATGAGCAGTTCTTC. This gives the protein CASSRALSYNEQFF.

The gene calls are TRBV4-1 and TRBJ1-2, with D perhaps TRBD1 (5 bases). Germline V lookup: CDR1 MGHRA, CDR2 YSYEKL. Trimming took off 0 bases at V and 6 bases at J, with 14 bases between the two ends. The CDR3 length is 15 residues. The CDR3 nucleotides read TGCGCCAGCAGCCAAGAGGAAACCGGGACCCATGGCTACACCTTC. This translates into CASSQEETGTHGYTF.

The rearrangement uses TRBV11-1 and TRBJ2-1, with TRBD2 matching 11 bases. The germline V gene has CDR1 SGHAT and CDR2 FQDESV (reference sequence). This CDR3 is built from 19 residues. The ends lost 4 bases at V and 0 bases at J; junction bases unmatched: 11. The CDR3 loop is CASSWEGLADLSSYNEQFF. The CDR3 region has the DNA TGTGCCAGCAGCTGGGAGGGACTAGCGGATTTGAGCTCCTACAATGAGCAGTTCTTC.

This clone was seen more than once but under ten times. This rearrangement joins TRBV5-6 to TRBJ1-2; no firm D call. The CDR3 is made up of 17 amino acids. Germline loops: CDR1 SGHDT, CDR2 YYEEEE. The V end was cut by 0 bases, the J end by 6 bases, with 21 bases between. The chain's CDR3 is CASSLGYWASYSDGYTF. The DNA for the CDR3 is TGTGCCAGCAGCTTGGGCTACTGGGCCTCATACTCGGATGGCTACACCTTC.

The chain carries TRBV5-4 and TRBJ1-2, with D unclear. There are 13 residues in the CDR3. V lost 0 bases and J 7 bases, leaving 10 bases between the germline ends. Germline V gene data show CDR1 as SGHNT and CDR2 as YYREEE (reference sequence). This CDR3 reads CASSLDGFGGYTF. The CDR3 bases are TGTGCCAGCAGCTTGGACGGGTTTGGTGGCTACACCTTC.